Listed below are T cell receptor beta chains from one sample, sequenced in a study of human T cells and chemical hapten exposure. TCRdb re-analysed the 5' RACE reads in MiXCR, keeping a single row per CDR3 protein. Of 130,000 or so distinct CDR3 sequences in the sample, around 4.4% were seen once. All receptors derive from a female donor in good health. Both conserved end residues are part of each CDR3. D genes are given only for firm matches. The size entry is marked missing in some rows and otherwise reads once, few, many or a size class.

>TRBJ1-5|-|-|TRBV7-9
CASSRGTEGNQPQHF
TGTGCCAGCAGCCGCGGGACGGAAGGCAATCAGCCCCAGCATTTT
>TRBJ2-1|-|-|TRBV29-1
CSQTLGQEQFF
TGCAGCCAAACGTTAGGACAGGAGCAGTTCTTC
>TRBJ1-1|TRBD1|many|TRBV9
CASSVLEGGLGAFF
TGTGCCAGCAGCGTACTAGAAGGGGGCCTAGGAGCTTTCTTT
>TRBJ1-1|-|few|TRBV28
CASSFMVSGSMNTEAFF
TGTGCCAGCAGTTTTATGGTTTCAGGGAGCATGAACACTGAAGCTTTCTTT
>TRBJ2-1|TRBD2|many|TRBV6-2/TRBV6-3
CASTGLNTGGYNEQFF
TGTGCCAGCACCGGGCTGAACACGGGGGGGTACAATGAGCAGTTCTTC
>TRBJ2-2|-|many|TRBV5-4
CASSSRDGELFF
TGTGCCAGCAGCTCCCGGGACGGGGAGCTGTTTTTT
>TRBJ1-6|-|many|TRBV7-9
CASSFRRDNSPLHF
TGTGCCAGCAGCTTCCGACGGGATAATTCACCCCTCCACTTT
>TRBJ1-2|TRBD1|many|TRBV6-2/TRBV6-3
CATEQGSALDYGYTF
TGTGCCACCGAACAGGGGAGTGCTCTGGACTATGGCTACACCTTC
>TRBJ2-5|-|many|TRBV9
CASSLGPDETQYF
TGTGCCAGCAGTTTGGGGCCGGACGAGACCCAGTACTTC
>TRBJ1-5|-|many|TRBV9
CASSSTGGRQPQHF
TGTGCCAGCAGCTCAACGGGGGGGAGACAGCCCCAGCATTTT